This T cell receptor beta chain derives from a study of molecular identifiers for immune sequencing clone quantification. Study-wide points: Detecting spiked Jurkat TCR RNA from one cell among 1 million or so naive cells was reportedly possible.

Regarding this clonotype: No antigen is known for it.

TCR libraries were built in bulk with a published protocol and specific TCR primers. TCRdb re-called the PCR reads with MiXCR, one entry per CDR3 protein. The data contain roughly 630,000 distinct CDR3 sequences, 25% of them seen just once; the ten biggest clones take up 0.78%. The sample taken for sequencing was naive CD8+ T cells from blood, with Jurkat cell RNA spiked in. Sample subset: FACS-sorted CD8+CD4-CCR7+CD45RA+ naive T cells. This TCR was sampled from a human donor in good health. Some libraries in this study had Jurkat cell RNA spiked in.

Here the CDR3 DNA reads TGTGCCAGCAGCGTAGGGTCTAGCGTCCCCTACGAGCAGTACTTC. This sequence encodes CASSVGSSVPYEQYF. The chain employs TRBV9 and TRBJ2-7; maybe TRBD2 (6 bases). Trimming removed 0 bases from V and 2 bases from J, with 12 bases in between. The CDR3 extends over 15 amino acids. From germline, CDR1 is SGDLS and CDR2 YYNGEE.